A single sample is the source of the 11 T cell receptor beta chains below, sequenced in a study of CD8 T cells in ankylosing spondylitis (dated by TCRdb to 2017 to 2019). Overall results and qualifications from the work: Blood from ankylosing spondylitis patients appeared to be characterized by a TCR beta motif composed of several highly homologous amino acid variants.

Antigens for these TCRs are unknown. The library was built by means of 5' RACE. The run used an Illumina HiSeq 2500. The raw public data were reprocessed by TCRdb itself: fastp quality trimming at Q25, MiXCR clonotype calling, in-frame beta chains only. When rows share a CDR3 protein, they turn into one entry using the most common DNA and genes. This sample comprises fewer than 400,000 distinct CDR3 sequences, 7.5% to 9% of them detected only once. The ten most abundant clones make up 13% to 15% of the sample. The sequencing input was blood, either unsorted or a sorted T cell fraction (not recorded which). The source of these receptors is a male donor with ankylosing spondylitis.

This clonotype was seen more than once but under ten times. This chain uses TRBV5-1 with TRBJ2-7; D might be TRBD2 (6 bases). The germline V gene has CDR1 SGHRS and CDR2 YFSETQ. Trimming removed 2 bases from V and 6 bases from J, with 18 bases in between. The CDR3 totals 15 residues. In DNA form, the CDR3 reads TGCGCCAGCAGCTTTTCGGGACTCGCGTTCACCGAGCAGTACTTC. Protein: CASSFSGLAFTEQYF.

This clonotype has a count of ten or more. The rearrangement joins TRBV12-3 or TRBV12-4 to TRBJ2-1; 8 nucleotides line up with TRBD2. The CDR3 contains 15 residues. V trimming: 2 bases; J trimming: 10 bases; junction bases outside the gene matches: 10. The CDR3 is CASSLLAGPEGEQFF. In nucleotides, the CDR3 is TGTGCCAGCAGTTTACTAGCGGGTCCCGAGGGAGAGCAGTTCTTC.

The rearrangement joins TRBV15 to TRBJ2-1; no clear D. The CDR3 totals 15 residues. In germline, CDR1 is LNHNV, CDR2 YYDKDF (reference sequence). V was trimmed by 0 bases and J by 6 bases, leaving 12 bases between them. The CDR3 reads CATSRDRSLRNEQFF. In DNA form, the CDR3 reads TGTGCCACCAGCAGAGATCGGTCCCTTCGCAATGAGCAGTTCTTC. Filled out from reference TRBV15 and TRBJ2-1, the complete variable domain reads DAMVIQNPRYQVTQFGKPVTLSCSQTLNHNVMYWYQQKSSQAPKLLFHYYDKDFNNEADTPDNFQSRRPNTSFCFLDIRSPGLGDTAMYLCATSRDRSLRNEQFFGPGTRLTVL.

The table lists this clonotype with a few counts. This CDR3 is missing its conserved last phenylalanine or tryptophan, likely due to a read error. The CDR3 coding sequence is TGCGCCAGCAGCTTGGCCCGGGACACTGAAGCTTTCCTT. Amino acid sequence: CASSLARDTEAFL. The chain uses TRBV5-1 and TRBJ1-1; D gene unclear. This CDR3 spans 13 amino acids. Between the trimmed V and J ends, which lost 0 bases and 3 bases, there was a span of 6 bases. CDR1 SGHRS and CDR2 YFSETQ come from the germline V gene.

The chain combines TRBV5-5 with TRBJ2-5, with unresolved D. Trimming removed 4 bases at V and 2 bases at J, with 15 bases between. The germline gives CDR1 SGHKS, CDR2 YYEKEE (reference sequence). The CDR3 consists of 15 residues. The DNA of the CDR3 is TGTGCCAGCAGCCGGACGATGGGAAATCAAGAGACCCAGTACTTC. Translated, it gives CASSRTMGNQETQYF.

The J gene is TRBJ2-3, the V gene TRBV5-1; the match to TRBD2 covers 8 bases. The trim removed 0 bases at V and 4 bases at J, leaving 7 bases unmatched. This CDR3 is 16 amino acids long. In germline, CDR1 is SGHRS, CDR2 YFSETQ. CDR3 amino acids: CASSLAGLGWADTQYF. The CDR3 nucleotides read TGCGCCAGCAGCTTGGCGGGACTAGGGTGGGCAGATACGCAGTATTTT. Full variable domain (missing parts from reference TRBV5-1 and TRBJ2-3): KAGVTQTPRYLIKTRGQQVTLSCSPISGHRSVSWYQQTPGQGLQFLFEYFSETQRNKGNFPGRFSGRQFSNSRSEMNVSTLELGDSALYLCASSLAGLGWADTQYFGPGTRLTVL.

V is TRBV5-1 and J is TRBJ2-5; TRBD1 is a possible D gene (5 bases). V lost 0 bases and J lost 4, with 16 bases in between. The V gene's germline CDR1 is SGHRS and CDR2 YFSETQ. The CDR3 spans 16 residues. The CDR3 spells CASSLVFREGVETQYF. In DNA, the CDR3 is TGCGCCAGCAGCTTGGTTTTCAGGGAAGGTGTAGAGACCCAGTACTTC.

In this sample, this clonotype turned up a few times. V gene TRBV27 combines with J gene TRBJ1-1; no firm D call. The V end lost 9 bases, the J end lost 5 bases, and 19 bases lay between the germline ends. This CDR3 has 14 residues. Per the germline V gene, CDR1 is MNHEY and CDR2 is SMNVEV (reference sequence). The DNA for the CDR3 is TGTGCCAGTAGAATAACCCAAGGAGGGACTGAAGCTTTCTTT. Translation gives CASRITQGGTEAFF.

This clonotype came up a few times. CDR3 bases: TGCAGTGCTAGAAAACCCCTGTTGGCGGGAGGAGGAGACGAGCAGTACTTC. It translates to CSARKPLLAGGGDEQYF. The J gene is TRBJ2-7, the V gene TRBV20-1; 8 bases map to TRBD2. Germline CDR1 reads DFQATT; CDR2 reads SNEGSKA (reference sequence). Unmatched junction bases numbered 17, after V lost 2 bases and J lost 5 bases. The CDR3 consists of 17 residues.

This sequence joins TRBV7-3 and TRBJ2-2, with 7 bases fitting TRBD1. Looked up from germline, CDR1 is SGHTA and CDR2 is FQGTGA. With V trimmed by 5 bases and J by 4 bases, 7 bases remained unmatched. The CDR3 contains 15 residues. The CDR3 DNA sequence: TGTGCCAGCAGCCTGGACAGGCTCTCCACCGGGGAGCTGTTTTTT. Translation: CASSLDRLSTGELFF.

The chain employs TRBV29-1 and TRBJ2-7; 10 positions match TRBD2. Germline CDR1 and CDR2: SQVTM and ANQGSEA. The length of the CDR3 is 14 residues. V lost 4 bases to trimming and J lost 7 bases; unmatched junction nucleotides: 10. CDR3 sequence reads: CSVVAGLAPLEQYF. CDR3 coding DNA: TGCAGCGTTGTGGCGGGACTAGCGCCGCTGGAGCAGTACTTC.